These 16 T cell receptor beta chains were all obtained from the same sample, sequenced in a study of metastatic and nonmetastatic thyroid tumors. Treatment of any kind had been given to no patient before thyroid surgery. TCRdb reanalyzed the PCR reads with MiXCR. The sample includes some 40,000 clones, about a sixth of them seen just once. Sample: blood. These receptor sequences come from a female donor with papillary thyroid cancer or a benign thyroid nodule (not recorded which). Some clones in this sample may be carry-over from other donors' samples.

The genes are TRBV7-3 and TRBJ2-2, with D possibly matching TRBD2 (6 bases). V was cut by 5 bases and J by 4 bases, with 11 bases left in between. CDR1 SGHTA and CDR2 FQGTGA come from the germline V gene. This CDR3 contains 14 residues. In nucleotides, the CDR3 is TGTGCCAGCAGCGCGGGAAAGTTCACCGGGGAGCTGTTTTTT. Residues: CASSAGKFTGELFF.

Remarks on this clone: This may stem from a read error, because a much larger clone lies one nucleotide away. The genes are TRBV4-3 and TRBJ2-3; TRBD1 matches 7 bases. The CDR3 runs 16 residues. Germline-derived CDR1 and CDR2 are LGHNA and YSLEER. The V segment lost 3 bases and the J segment 2 bases; nucleotides outside the gene matches: 8. The CDR3 DNA follows: TGCGCCAGCAGCCAGGACAGGAATGGCGACACAGATACGCAGTATTTT. Its protein product is CASSQDRNGDTDTQYF.

This clone has just one count. This may be a read error, as it is one base from a much larger clone. The V and J genes are TRBV5-6 and TRBJ1-4; perhaps TRBD1 as D (5 bases). The V gene lost 2 bases and the J gene lost 1 base, with 15 bases spanning the gap. CDR1 SGHDT and CDR2 YYEEEE come from the germline V gene. CDR3 size: 17 residues. The CDR3 protein is CASSFIPGTGTNEKLFF. CDR3 nucleotides: TGTGCCAGCAGCTTTATCCCGGGGACCGGAACTAATGAAAAACTGTTTTTT.

Many counts were recorded for this clone. The chain employs TRBV28 and TRBJ1-6; TRBD1 agrees at 7 bases. The CDR3 totals 16 residues. Germline assignment: CDR1 MDHEN and CDR2 SYDVKM. J gave up 7 bases and V 2 bases, and 8 bases lay outside the gene matches. CDR3 loop: CASSLNPGTVNSPLHF. The CDR3, as DNA: TGTGCCAGCAGTTTAAATCCCGGGACAGTGAATTCACCCCTCCACTTT.

This clone was found a few times. A much larger clone lies one base from this, so it may be a read error. The V call is TRBV20-1, the J call TRBJ1-1; the D is unclear. From germline, CDR1 is DFQATT and CDR2 SNEGSKA (reference sequence). The CDR3 is 15 amino acids. The germline V and J ends were trimmed by 0 bases and 6 bases, with 17 bases remaining between them. The CDR3 sequence is CSARDQVQIVPEAFF. In DNA, the CDR3 is TGCAGTGCTAGAGATCAGGTACAGATCGTTCCTGAAGCTTTCTTT.

This clone was recorded a few times. One junction end does not reproduce the germline sequence, and a read error may be involved. The V and J genes are TRBV6-5 and TRBJ2-6, with D uncertain. Germline loops: CDR1 MNHEY, CDR2 SVGAGI. The CDR3 is 17 residues long. Written as DNA, the CDR3 is TGTGCCAGTAGTTACTCGGTCACCCGCTCTGGGGCCAACGTCCTGACTTTC. Amino acid sequence: CASSYSVTRSGANVLTF.

This chain links TRBV5-8 with TRBJ1-6; D gene unclear. CDR3 length: 15 amino acids. Germline assignment: CDR1 SGHTS and CDR2 YDEGEE. V was cut by 4 bases and J by 5 bases, with 13 bases left in between. The CDR3 loop reads CASSRGGFHNSPLHF. The CDR3 DNA follows: TGTGCCAGCAGCCGGGGTGGGTTCCATAATTCACCCCTCCACTTT.

This clone was detected ten times or more. The chain carries TRBV9 and TRBJ1-2; D remains ambiguous. The CDR3 covers 14 residues. Trimming removed 4 bases from V and 5 bases from J, with 15 bases in between. Germline V gene data show CDR1 as SGDLS and CDR2 as YYNGEE. Here the CDR3 reads CASSSETSFYGYTF. CDR3 bases: TGTGCCAGCAGCTCCGAGACAAGCTTTTATGGCTACACCTTC.

In its sample, this clone was seen many times. The rearrangement joins TRBV4-1 to TRBJ1-4; TRBD1 aligns across 9 bases. Losses at the gene ends were 4 bases for V and 5 bases for J; bases not matched to a gene: 8. The CDR3 sequence is 16 residues long. Germline loops: CDR1 MGHRA, CDR2 YSYEKL. DNA for the CDR3: TGCGCCAGCAGCCGCCCGGGACAGGGATTGAATGAAAAACTGTTTTTT. Translating gives CASSRPGQGLNEKLFF.

This clone was counted at least ten times. The rearrangement uses TRBV4-1 and TRBJ2-7; the D is unclear. The CDR3 consists of 11 residues. Germline assignment: CDR1 MGHRA and CDR2 YSYEKL. Trimming pared 1 base from V and 6 bases from J, leaving 4 bases between. CDR3 residues: CASSQVGEQYF. The DNA for the CDR3 is TGCGCCAGCAGCCAAGTTGGCGAGCAGTACTTC.

This chain's CDR3 is CSAPPTGQPNNSPLHF. For the CDR3, the DNA is TGCAGTGCTCCCCCCACGGGACAGCCAAATAATTCACCCCTCCACTTT. This rearrangement joins TRBV20-1 to TRBJ1-6; 7 positions match TRBD1. Trimming took 5 bases from V and 5 from J; bases not matched to a gene: 12. The CDR3 runs to 16 residues. Germline V gene lookup returns CDR1 DFQATT and CDR2 SNEGSKA (reference sequence).

Only a few counts were recorded for this clone. The V and J genes are TRBV24-1 and TRBJ2-2; D is uncertain. CDR1 KGHDR and CDR2 SFDVKD come from the germline V gene. V lost 4 bases and J lost 0, with 11 bases in between. The CDR3 sequence is 16 residues long. Written as DNA, the CDR3 is TGTGCCACCAGTGACCGTACTCCTTCGAACACCGGGGAGCTGTTTTTT. Its translation: CATSDRTPSNTGELFF.

Many counts were recorded for this clone. The chain has TRBV7-4 and TRBJ2-1, with D possibly matching TRBD2 (5 bases). V was shortened by 3 bases and J by 1 base, with 22 bases between the two germline ends. CDR1 is SGHVT, CDR2 SQSDAQ, per germline. The length of the CDR3 is 19 residues. CDR3 region: CASSFLPLGADISYNEQFF. Here the CDR3 DNA reads TGTGCCAGCAGCTTCCTCCCATTAGGAGCGGATATATCCTACAATGAGCAGTTCTTC.

The V and J genes are TRBV7-9 and TRBJ1-5; 7 positions match TRBD1. CDR1 SEHNR and CDR2 FQNEAQ come from the germline V gene (reference sequence). Trimming at V came to 4 bases and at J to 2 bases, leaving 2 bases not matched to a gene. CDR3 length equals 14 residues. The CDR3 loop reads CASSSGQGNQPQHF. CDR3 nucleotide sequence: TGTGCCAGCAGCTCCGGACAGGGCAATCAGCCCCAGCATTTT.

This clone occurred many times. A much larger clonotype is one base distant, so this may be a read error. The CDR3 ends on some other residue instead of the conserved phenylalanine or tryptophan, so this is likely a read error. This chain uses TRBV28 with TRBJ1-5, with unresolved D. CDR1 is MDHEN, CDR2 SYDVKM, per germline. The CDR3 is 12 residues long. V was cut by 3 bases and J by 4 bases, with 4 bases left in between. The CDR3 sequence is CASSFPNQPQHS. CDR3 coding DNA: TGTGCCAGCAGTTTCCCAAATCAGCCCCAGCATTCT.

In regard to this clone: This may come from a read error, since a much larger clone is one base off. This same CDR3 is encoded by further DNA sequences in the sample. The chain links TRBV29-1 to TRBJ2-3; D unresolved. Trimming took 1 base from V and 6 from J, leaving 5 bases between them. This CDR3 has 11 residues. The germline V gene encodes CDR1 SQVTM and CDR2 ANQGSEA. The CDR3 region is CSVEGGDTQYF. In DNA form, the CDR3 reads TGCAGCGTTGAAGGAGGTGATACGCAGTATTTT.